This TCR beta chain is from a study of T cell repertoires in cytomegalovirus infection. Study-level background: Selection of CMV epitopes for the study included recently identified HLA-C-restricted and well-studied HLA-B-restricted ones.

Using its own MiXCR run on the reads, TCRdb lists one record per CDR3 protein. The profile shows about 57,000 distinct CDR3 sequences, 20% to 25% of them singletons. General study results and limits: The study identified carriers of CMV plus the relevant HLA from cumulative public TCR beta family frequency.

This clonotype was seen more than once but under ten times. Its target is not known. The sequenced sample was CD8+ T cells from cultured PBMCs, obtained from culture after CMV antigen stimulation. The origin of this receptor is a human donor in good health (CMV status not recorded). Some clones in this sample may be carry-over from other donors' samples.

In nucleotides, the CDR3 is TGTGCCAGCAGCTACTCAGGGCGTGAGCAGTTCTTC. Translation: CASSYSGREQFF. The rearrangement links TRBV7-9 to TRBJ2-1; possibly TRBD1 for D (5 bases). Germline V gene lookup returns CDR1 SEHNR and CDR2 FQNEAQ (reference sequence). Between the trimmed V and J ends, which lost 4 bases and 9 bases, there was a span of 10 bases. The CDR3 consists of 12 residues.